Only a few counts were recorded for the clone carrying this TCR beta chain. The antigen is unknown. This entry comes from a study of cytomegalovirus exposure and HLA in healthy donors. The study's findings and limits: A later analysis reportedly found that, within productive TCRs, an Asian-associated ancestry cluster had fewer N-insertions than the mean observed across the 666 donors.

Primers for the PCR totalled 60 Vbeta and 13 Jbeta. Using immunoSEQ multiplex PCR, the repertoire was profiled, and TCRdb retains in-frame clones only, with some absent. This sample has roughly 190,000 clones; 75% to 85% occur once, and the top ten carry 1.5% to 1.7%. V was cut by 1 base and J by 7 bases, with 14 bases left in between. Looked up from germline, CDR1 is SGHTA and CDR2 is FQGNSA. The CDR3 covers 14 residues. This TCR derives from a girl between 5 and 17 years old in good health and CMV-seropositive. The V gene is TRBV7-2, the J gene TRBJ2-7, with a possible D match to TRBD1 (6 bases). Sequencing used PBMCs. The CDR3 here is CASSLGRGLGEQYF. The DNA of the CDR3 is TGTGCCAGCAGCTTAGGTAGGGGGTTGGGAGAGCAGTACTTC.